Detailed here is one TCR beta chain. Its antigen is unidentified. Germline is not matched at one junction end, which may reflect a read error. The data derive from a study of long-term antiretroviral therapy in people with HIV. Overall study results and limits: The repertoire was dominated at all time points by clones expanded before ART. Blood was collected between the mid-2000s and the late 2010s, possibly under older ART regimens. Although diversity increased after ART, it remained lower than in transplant donor controls.

From germline, CDR1 is MNHNS and CDR2 SASEGT. CDR3 length: 11 residues. For each donor, at least one pre-ART and at least two post-ART PBMC samples were available. Version v3.0 of the immunoSEQ assay ran at survey level. Sequencing used immunoSEQ multiplex PCR; TCRdb keeps in-frame clones, though not all of them. Among 15,000 to 20,000 clones listed, approximately 90% were seen once. V is TRBV6-1 and J is TRBJ2-7, with D perhaps TRBD1 or TRBD2 (5 bases each). The sequence was collected from a man in his forties or fifties with HIV. Here the sequenced sample was unsorted PBMCs, taken 4.2 years after starting antiretroviral therapy. CDR3 amino acids: CASSEARGPHF. CDR3 sequence (DNA): TGTGCCAGCAGTGAAGCTCGGGGCCCTCACTTC.